This T cell receptor (beta chain) appears in the sequencing data of a study of T cells in Graves' hyperthyroidism and ophthalmopathy. The CDR3 has 14 residues. V lost 2 bases and J 2 bases, leaving 9 bases between the germline ends. Germline CDR1 reads SEHNR; CDR2 reads FQNEAQ (reference sequence). The CDR3 regions of TCR beta were amplified from RNA transcripts. With the HTBI primer set, the TCR CDR3 went through a first round of RT-PCR. TCRdb recomputed calls from the multiplex PCR reads with MiXCR, one row per CDR3 protein. The data show roughly 98,000 distinct CDR3 sequences, roughly 40% seen once. For Graves' hyperthyroidism to be stable, ophthalmopathy could not progress within 18 months. The diagnostic basis comprised clinical symptoms, serum thyroxine and TRAb, thyroid ultrasound and orbital computed tomography. In its sample, this clonotype was seen many times.

The sample was peripheral blood or thyroid tissue (not recorded which). The source of this sequence is a woman aged 25 to 39 with Graves' hyperthyroidism. V usage is TRBV7-9 and J usage is TRBJ2-5; D possibly corresponds to TRBD1 (5 bases). DNA of the CDR3: TGTGCCAGCAGCTTAATGACAGTTCAAGAGACCCAGTACTTC. This gives the protein CASSLMTVQETQYF. The full variable domain, with the rest looked up from reference TRBV7-9 and TRBJ2-5, is DTGVSQNPRHKITKRGQNVTFRCDPISEHNRLYWYRQTLGQGPEFLTYFQNEAQLEKSRLLSDRFSAERPKGSFSTLEIQRTEQGDSAMYLCASSLMTVQETQYFGPGTRLLVL.